The clone carrying this TCR beta chain was counted between two and nine times. Its antigen is unidentified. Clones were read by immunoSEQ multiplex PCR, and TCRdb kept only the in-frame ones, dropping some. The sample lists about 150,000 clones; 93% were seen once. This sample is drawn from a study of T cell responses to AZD1222 COVID-19 vaccine. Study-wide results and caveats: Baseline seropositivity occurred in only a handful of AZD1222 recipients. CD4 TCRs covered the whole spike, strongest at regions 160-218 and 743-854. White British people made up most donors, females outnumbered males, and clonal diversity was possibly underestimated.

The CDR3 is 14 residues long. V was cut by 1 base and J by 3 bases, with 6 bases left in between. Germline V lookup: CDR1 LGHNA, CDR2 YSLEER. The sample consisted of peripheral blood, taken on day 0 of AZD1222 vaccination. The receptor was derived from an adult in good health. V and J are TRBV4-3 and TRBJ2-2; no definite D call. In DNA, the CDR3 is TGCGCCAGCAGCCAAGGGCGAGACACCGGGGAGCTGTTTTTT. Translation: CASSQGRDTGELFF.